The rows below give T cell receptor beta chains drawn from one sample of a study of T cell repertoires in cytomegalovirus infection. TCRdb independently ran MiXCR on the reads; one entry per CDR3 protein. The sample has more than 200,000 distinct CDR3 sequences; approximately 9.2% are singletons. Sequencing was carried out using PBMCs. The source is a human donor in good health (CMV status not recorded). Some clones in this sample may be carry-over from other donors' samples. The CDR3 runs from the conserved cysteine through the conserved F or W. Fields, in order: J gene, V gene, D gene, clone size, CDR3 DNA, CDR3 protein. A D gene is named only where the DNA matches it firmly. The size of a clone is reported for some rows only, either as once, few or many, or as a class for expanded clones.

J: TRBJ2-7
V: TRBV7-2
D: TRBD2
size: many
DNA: TGTGCCAGCAGTAGGACTAGCGGGGACCGTTACGAGCAGTACTTC
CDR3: CASSRTSGDRYEQYF

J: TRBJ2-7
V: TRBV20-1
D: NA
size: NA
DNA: TGCATCAAAATTTCGGGACAAGGGGACTACGAGCAGTACTTC
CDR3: CIKISGQGDYEQYF

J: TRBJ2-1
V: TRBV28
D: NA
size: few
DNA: TGTGCCAGCAGTTTGTCCGGGTCCAATGAGCAGTTCTTC
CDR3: CASSLSGSNEQFF

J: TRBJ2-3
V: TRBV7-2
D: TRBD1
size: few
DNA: TGTGCCAGCAGCTTAGCCGGGACAGGGGCCACGGATACGCAGTATTTT
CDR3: CASSLAGTGATDTQYF

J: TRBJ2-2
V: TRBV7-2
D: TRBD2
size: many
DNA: TGTGCCAGCAGCTTTAAGCGGGAGGCCGGGGAGCTGTTTTTT
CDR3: CASSFKREAGELFF

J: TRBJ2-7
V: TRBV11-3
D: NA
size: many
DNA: TGTGCCAGCAGCACAGGGATCGGCGAGCAGTACTTC
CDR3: CASSTGIGEQYF

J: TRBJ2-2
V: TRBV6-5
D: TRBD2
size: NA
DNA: TGTGCCAGCAGTTACTTCCTAGCGGGAGGGAGTCTGCCCGGGGAGCTGTTTTTT
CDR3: CASSYFLAGGSLPGELFF

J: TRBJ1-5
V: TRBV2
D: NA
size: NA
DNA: TGTGCCGGTGCACTGGAAGGCCGGAATCAGCCCCAGCATTTT
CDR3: CAGALEGRNQPQHF

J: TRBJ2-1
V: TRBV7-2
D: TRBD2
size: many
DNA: TGTGCCAGCAGCTTAGCTGCGGGGGACCAGTTCTTC
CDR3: CASSLAAGDQFF

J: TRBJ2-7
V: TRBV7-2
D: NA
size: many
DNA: TGTGCCAGCAGCTTAGCTACGGGGCGCGGGCACTACGAGCAGTACTTC
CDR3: CASSLATGRGHYEQYF

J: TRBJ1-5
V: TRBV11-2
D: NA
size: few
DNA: TGTGCCAGCAGCGCCCGGGACGGAACCCTTAGCAATCAGCCCCAGCATTTT
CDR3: CASSARDGTLSNQPQHF

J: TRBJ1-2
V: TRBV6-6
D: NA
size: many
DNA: TGTGCCGGTGATACAGGGTTCAGCGGTGGCTACACCTTC
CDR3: CAGDTGFSGGYTF

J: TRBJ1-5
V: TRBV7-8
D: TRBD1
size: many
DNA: TGTGCCAGCAGTTTCGGACAGGCCGGCGTGCCCCAGCATTTT
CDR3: CASSFGQAGVPQHF

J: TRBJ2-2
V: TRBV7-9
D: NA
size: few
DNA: TGTGCCAGCAGCCCCGGGGCAGTAGCAACCGGGGAGCTGTTTTTT
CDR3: CASSPGAVATGELFF

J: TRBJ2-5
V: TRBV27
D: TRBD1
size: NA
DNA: TGTGCCAGCAGGAGGGGACAGGTCCAAGAGACCCAGTACTTC
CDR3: CASRRGQVQETQYF

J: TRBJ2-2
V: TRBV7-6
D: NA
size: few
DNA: TGTGCCAGCAGCTTACCTCGTTCCGGCACCGGGGAGCTGTTTTTT
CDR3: CASSLPRSGTGELFF

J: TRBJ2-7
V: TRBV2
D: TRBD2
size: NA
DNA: TGTGCCAGCAGTAGGACTAGCGGGAGTCCCGACTCCGAGCAGTACTTC
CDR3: CASSRTSGSPDSEQYF

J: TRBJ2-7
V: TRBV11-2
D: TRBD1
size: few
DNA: TGTGCCAGCAGCCCCGAGCAGGGGGTCAACGAGCAGTACTTC
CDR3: CASSPEQGVNEQYF

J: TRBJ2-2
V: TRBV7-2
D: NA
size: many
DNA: TGTGCCAGCAGCTTGTCGAACACCGGGGAGCTGTTTTTT
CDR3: CASSLSNTGELFF

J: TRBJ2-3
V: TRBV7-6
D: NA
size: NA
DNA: TGTGCCAGCAGCTTGACGGGCCCTGGCACAGATACGCAGTATTTT
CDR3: CASSLTGPGTDTQYF

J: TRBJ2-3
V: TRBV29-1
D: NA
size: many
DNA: TGCAGCGTTGAGGGGGAAGATACGCAGTATTTT
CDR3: CSVEGEDTQYF

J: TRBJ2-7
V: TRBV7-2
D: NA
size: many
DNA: TGTGCCAGCAGCTTGACAGGGAGGGACGAGCAGTACTTC
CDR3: CASSLTGRDEQYF

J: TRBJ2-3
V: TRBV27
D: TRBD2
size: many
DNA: TGTGCCAGCAGTTTAGGGGGACTAGCCCACACAGATACGCAGTATTTT
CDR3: CASSLGGLAHTDTQYF

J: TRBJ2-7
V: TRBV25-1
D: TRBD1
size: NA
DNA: TGTGCCAGCAAGGCAGGGGGCTACTACGAGCAGTACTTC
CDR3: CASKAGGYYEQYF

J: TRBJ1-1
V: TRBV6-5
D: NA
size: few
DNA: TGTGCCAGCAGTTACACGGCCGACCCTGAAGCTTTCTTT
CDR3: CASSYTADPEAFF

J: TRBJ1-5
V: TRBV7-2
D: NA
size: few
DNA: TGTGCCAGCAGTGATCGGAAGGTCTGGAATCAGCCCCAGCATTTT
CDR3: CASSDRKVWNQPQHF

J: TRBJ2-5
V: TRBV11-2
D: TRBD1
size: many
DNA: TGTGCCAGCAGCTTGTCCGTCAGGGGGCGTCAAGAGACCCAGTACTTC
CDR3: CASSLSVRGRQETQYF

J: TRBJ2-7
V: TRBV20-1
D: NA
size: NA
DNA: TGCAGTGCTAGAGGTACAGAAACCTCCTACGAGCAGTACTTC
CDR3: CSARGTETSYEQYF

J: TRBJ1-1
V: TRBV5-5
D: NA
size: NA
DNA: TGTGCCAGCAGCCCCACCTTACCTACAGGGAGCCACACTGAAGCTTTCTTT
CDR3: CASSPTLPTGSHTEAFF

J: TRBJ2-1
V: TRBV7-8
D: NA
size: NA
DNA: TGTGCCAGCAGCACCACCCGGGACTTCCAGCAGTTCTTC
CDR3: CASSTTRDFQQFF

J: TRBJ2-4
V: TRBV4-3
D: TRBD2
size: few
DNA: TGCGCCAGCAGCCAAGATGGGCTAGCGGGAGGCGCTCTAGCCAAAAACATTCAGTACTTC
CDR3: CASSQDGLAGGALAKNIQYF

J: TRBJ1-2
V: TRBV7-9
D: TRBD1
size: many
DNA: TGTGCCAGCAGCCGGACAGGGGGCGAACTTTATGGCTACACCTTC
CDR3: CASSRTGGELYGYTF

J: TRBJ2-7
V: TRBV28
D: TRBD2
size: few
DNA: TGTGCCAGCAATCCGGGGGGGCAGGACGAGCAGTACTTC
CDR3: CASNPGGQDEQYF

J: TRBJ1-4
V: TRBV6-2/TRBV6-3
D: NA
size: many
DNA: TGTGCCAGCAGTGCGGGACTCCCCCTGGGAAAACTGTTTTTT
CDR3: CASSAGLPLGKLFF

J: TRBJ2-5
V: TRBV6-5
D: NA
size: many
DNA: TGTGCCAGCAGTTACCGGACTGGGAGGAGCCAGTACTTC
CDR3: CASSYRTGRSQYF

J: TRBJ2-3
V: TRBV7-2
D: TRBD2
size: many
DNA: TGTGCCAGCAGCCGGGGGGGGACTAGCGCCACAGATACGCAGTATTTT
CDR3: CASSRGGTSATDTQYF

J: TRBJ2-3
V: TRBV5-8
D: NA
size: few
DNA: TGTGCCAGCAACTTCGGGAGACTGCCTGACACAGATACGCAGTATTTT
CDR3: CASNFGRLPDTDTQYF

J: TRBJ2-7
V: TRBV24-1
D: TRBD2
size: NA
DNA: TGTGCCACCAGTGCGGGACTAGCGTCCAACGAGCAGTACTTC
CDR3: CATSAGLASNEQYF

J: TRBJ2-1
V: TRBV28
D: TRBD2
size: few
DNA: TGTGCCAGCAGTTTATTTAGCGGGGGGGCCCGGGAGCAGTTCTTC
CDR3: CASSLFSGGAREQFF

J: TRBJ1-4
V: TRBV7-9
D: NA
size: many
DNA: TGTGCCAGCAGGGATAACCCAGGGCGTCTGGGTGAAAAACTGTTTTTT
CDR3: CASRDNPGRLGEKLFF

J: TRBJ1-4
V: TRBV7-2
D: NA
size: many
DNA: TGTGCCAGCAGCTTAACAGGGAAGGGAGAAAAACTGTTTTTT
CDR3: CASSLTGKGEKLFF

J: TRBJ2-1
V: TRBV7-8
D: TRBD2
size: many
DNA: TGTGCCAGCAGCTTAGCCCCCCGACTAGCGGGAGTGAATGAGCAGTTCTTC
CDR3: CASSLAPRLAGVNEQFF

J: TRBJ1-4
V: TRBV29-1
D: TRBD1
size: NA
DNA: TGCAGCGTGAGGACAGGGGATAATGAAAAACTGTTTTTT
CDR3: CSVRTGDNEKLFF

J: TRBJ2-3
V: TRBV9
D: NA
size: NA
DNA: TGTGCCAGCAGCGAGGGACCTAGAGGAGATACGCAGTATTTT
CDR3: CASSEGPRGDTQYF

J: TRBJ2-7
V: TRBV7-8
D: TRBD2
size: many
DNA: TGTGCCAGCAGCTTAGGGACTAGCGGGAGGACCTACGAGCAGTACTTC
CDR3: CASSLGTSGRTYEQYF

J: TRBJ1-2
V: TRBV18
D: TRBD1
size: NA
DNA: TGTGCCAGCTCACCTCTCGACAGGGGCGGCTACTATGGCTACACCTTC
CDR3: CASSPLDRGGYYGYTF

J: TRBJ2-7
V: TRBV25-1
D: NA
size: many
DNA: TGTGCCAGCAGTGCTCGACCCCCGGGACCCTCCGAGCAGTACTTC
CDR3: CASSARPPGPSEQYF

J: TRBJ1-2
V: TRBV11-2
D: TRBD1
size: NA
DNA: TGTGCCAGCAGCTTCGAGACAGGGTATAACTATGGCTACACCTTC
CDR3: CASSFETGYNYGYTF

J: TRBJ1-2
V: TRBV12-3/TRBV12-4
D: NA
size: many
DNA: TGTGCCAGCAGCCTTTTTCCCGGGTCCTACAACTATGGCTACACCTTC
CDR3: CASSLFPGSYNYGYTF

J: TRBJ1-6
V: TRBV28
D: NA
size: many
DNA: TGTGCCAGCAGTCCCTCTAGGGAATATTCACCCCTCCACTTT
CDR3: CASSPSREYSPLHF

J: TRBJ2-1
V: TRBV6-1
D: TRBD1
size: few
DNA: TGTGCCAGCACCGTCCCGGGACAGGGGTTGGATGAGCAGTTCTTC
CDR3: CASTVPGQGLDEQFF

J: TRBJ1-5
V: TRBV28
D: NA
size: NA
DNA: TGTGCCGTCGGCGGGCAGTTAAATCAGCCCCAGCATTTT
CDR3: CAVGGQLNQPQHF

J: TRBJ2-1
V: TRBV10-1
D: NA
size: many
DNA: TGCGCCAGCAGTGAGTCGGCAGGTCAGGGGCAGTTCTTC
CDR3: CASSESAGQGQFF

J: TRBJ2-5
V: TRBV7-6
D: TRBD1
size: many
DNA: TGTGCCAGCAGTCGACCCCAGGGGGCCGTGAGAGAGACCCAGTACTTC
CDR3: CASSRPQGAVRETQYF

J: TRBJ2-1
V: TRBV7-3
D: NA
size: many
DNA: TGTGCCAGCAGCTTAAGGGGTTTTTCCGATGAGCAGTTCTTC
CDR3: CASSLRGFSDEQFF

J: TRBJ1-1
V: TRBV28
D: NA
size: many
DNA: TGTGCCAGCAGTAAAACAGGGCGCTACACTGAAGCTTTCTTT
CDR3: CASSKTGRYTEAFF

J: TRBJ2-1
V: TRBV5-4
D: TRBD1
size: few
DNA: TGTGCCAGCAGCTTGCCGGTATGGCAGGGGGTCAATGAGCAGTTCTTC
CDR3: CASSLPVWQGVNEQFF

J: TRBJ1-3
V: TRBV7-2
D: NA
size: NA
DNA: TGTGCCAGCAGCTTAGCCCCCACAGGGACTGGAAACACCATATATTTT
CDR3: CASSLAPTGTGNTIYF

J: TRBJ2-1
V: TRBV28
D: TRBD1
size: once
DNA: TGTGCCAACAGTGCACCGGGACAGGGACGTAATGAGCAGTTCTTC
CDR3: CANSAPGQGRNEQFF

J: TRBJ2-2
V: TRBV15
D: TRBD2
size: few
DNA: TGTGCCACCAGCAGAGATTTACGGGGGGGATTAAACACCGGGGAGCTGTTTTTT
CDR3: CATSRDLRGGLNTGELFF